The rows below give T cell receptor beta chains drawn from one sample of a study of siplizumab effects on memory and regulatory T cells. Some clones are missing from TCRdb's copy, which holds only in-frame ones; the method was immunoSEQ multiplex PCR. The sample holds around 100,000 clones, about nine tenths seen once. The sample taken for sequencing was non-Treg CD4+ T cells sorted from blood. Source of these receptors: a human donor in good health. Both conserved end residues are part of each CDR3. The D gene is left open where the match is weak. Some rows mark clone size as missing; the rest say once, few, many or name a class of expanded clone.

size	D	V	length	J	DNA	CDR3
.	.	TRBV14	14	TRBJ2-2	TGTGCCAGCAGCCAAGTACGGAACACCGGGGAGCTGTTTTTT	CASSQVRNTGELFF
few	.	TRBV6-4	15	TRBJ2-6	TGTGCCAGCAGTGACCGGTGGGCTGGGGCCAACGTCCTGACTTTC	CASSDRWAGANVLTF
.	.	TRBV18	13	TRBJ2-1	TGTGCCAGCTCGCCTGAGGGCTACAATGAGCAGTTCTTC	CASSPEGYNEQFF
.	.	TRBV7-2	15	TRBJ2-2	TGTGCCAGCAGCCCTCGGACAGCGAACACCGGGGAGCTGTTTTTT	CASSPRTANTGELFF
.	TRBD1	TRBV29-1	16	TRBJ2-7	TGCAGCGTTGAAGTTGGTGGGACAGGGGATAATGCCGAGCAGTACTTC	CSVEVGGTGDNAEQYF
.	TRBD1	TRBV6-5	13	TRBJ1-5	TGTGCCAGCAGTTACGACAGGGCTCAGCCCCAGCATTTT	CASSYDRAQPQHF
.	.	TRBV2	11	TRBJ1-1	TGTGCCAGCAGTGAGAACACTGAAGCTTTCTTT	CASSENTEAFF
.	TRBD1	TRBV5-6	16	TRBJ1-2	TGTGCCAGCAGCTTGGTCGGGGACAGGGCCTACTATGGCTACACCTTC	CASSLVGDRAYYGYTF
.	.	TRBV27	14	TRBJ2-5	TGTGCCAGCAAAGGAGGGGGCTCTCAAGAGACCCAGTACTTC	CASKGGGSQETQYF
.	.	TRBV10-1	18	TRBJ1-4	TGCGCCAGCAGGAGGCTACAGGTGGCGTTTCGAACTAATGAAAAACTGTTTTTT	CASRRLQVAFRTNEKLFF
.	TRBD2	TRBV4-1	20	TRBJ2-4	TGCGCCAGCAGCCCACAAGGGACTAGCGGGAGCAAACTAGCCAAAAACATTCAGTACTTC	CASSPQGTSGSKLAKNIQYF
.	.	TRBV6-1	15	TRBJ2-2	TGTGCCAGCACCCTGACCGGGGCCAACACCGGGGAGCTGTTTTTT	CASTLTGANTGELFF
.	.	TRBV5-1	13	TRBJ1-1	TGCGCCAGCGGAGAAGGGTGGGGAACTGAAGCTTTCTTT	CASGEGWGTEAFF
.	TRBD1	TRBV5-1	14	TRBJ2-5	TGCGCCAGCAGCGCCGGGACAGGGGCAAAGACCCAGTACTTC	CASSAGTGAKTQYF
.	.	TRBV6-5	15	TRBJ2-3	TGTGCCAGCAGTCCTCACGGAGGGGTGGGAGATACGCAGTATTTT	CASSPHGGVGDTQYF
.	.	TRBV2	15	TRBJ1-1	TGTGCCAGCAGTCTCAAGGGACTTACCAACACTGAAGCTTTCTTT	CASSLKGLTNTEAFF
.	TRBD1	TRBV19	19	TRBJ1-4	TGTGCCAGTAGTTCTCGATTACGGACAGGGGTCCTCGAAGGCGAAAAACTGTTTTTT	CASSSRLRTGVLEGEKLFF
.	.	TRBV5-1	14	TRBJ1-3	TGCGCCAGCAAGAAGGGGGAGGCTGGAAACACCATATATTTT	CASKKGEAGNTIYF
.	.	TRBV7-2	16	TRBJ2-3	TGTGCCAGCAGCTTAGGTGGGCAGACTAGCACAGATACGCAGTATTTT	CASSLGGQTSTDTQYF
once	.	TRBV29-1	14	TRBJ2-2	TGCAGCGTTGACCCAGGCCTTTACACCGGGGAGCTGTTTTTT	CSVDPGLYTGELFF
.	TRBD1	TRBV19	15	TRBJ1-1	TGTGCCAGTAGTACAGGACAGGGTCGGAACACTGAAGCTTTCTTT	CASSTGQGRNTEAFF
.	.	TRBV9	16	TRBJ2-7	TGTGCCAGCAGCCTCCGGCTTGGTGGAGGGGGTGAGGAGCAGTACTTC	CASSLRLGGGGEEQYF
.	.	TRBV12-5	13	TRBJ1-1	TGTGCTTCAAGCCAAGTAGGGGGGACTGAAGCTTTCTTT	CASSQVGGTEAFF
.	TRBD2	TRBV19	18	TRBJ2-7	TGTGCCAGTAGTGTCAAACCTAGCGGGAGGGCCTTACACTACGAGCAGTACTTC	CASSVKPSGRALHYEQYF
.	.	TRBV7-9	15	TRBJ2-2	TGTGCCAGCAGCTTAGTTAGGGGAACCGCCGGGGAGCTGTTTTTT	CASSLVRGTAGELFF
.	TRBD1	TRBV5-1	16	TRBJ2-7	TGCGCCAGCAGCACCTTTACAGGGGCCACCTCCTACGAGCAGTACTTC	CASSTFTGATSYEQYF
.	TRBD1	TRBV18	15	TRBJ2-5	TGCGCCAGCTCACCCGGGACAGATGGATGGGAGACCCAGTACTTC	CASSPGTDGWETQYF
.	.	TRBV2	17	TRBJ2-2	TGTGCCAGCAGGGCAGGGCTAGCTCGGATCTTCACCGGGGAGCTGTTTTTT	CASRAGLARIFTGELFF
.	.	TRBV19	12	TRBJ1-5	TGTGCCAGTAGTATTCAGGATCAGCCCCAGCATTTT	CASSIQDQPQHF
.	.	TRBV7-9	14	TRBJ2-2	TGTGCCAGCAGCTTACGCAGGGACACCGGGGAGCTGTTTTTT	CASSLRRDTGELFF
.	TRBD2	TRBV7-2	14	TRBJ2-3	TGTGCCAGCAGTTCGGGACTAGTCACAGATACGCAGTATTTT	CASSSGLVTDTQYF
.	.	TRBV5-4	13	TRBJ1-1	TGTGCCAGCAGCTTTCAGGGGAACACTGAAGCTTTCTTT	CASSFQGNTEAFF
once	.	TRBV19	13	TRBJ1-1	TGTGCCAGTAGTGGAACTTTGGCCACTGAAGCTTTCTTT	CASSGTLATEAFF
.	.	TRBV9	15	TRBJ1-2	TGTGCCAGCAGCGAGGAGACTCGGGGTAACTATGGCTACACCTTC	CASSEETRGNYGYTF
.	.	TRBV7-8	16	TRBJ2-7	TGTGCCAGCAGCCCAAAAACATTCTCTACCCCCTACGAGCAGTACTTC	CASSPKTFSTPYEQYF
.	TRBD1	TRBV7-9	15	TRBJ2-7	TGTGCCAGCAGCAACGGGGGACAGGGCTCCTACGAGCAGTACTTC	CASSNGGQGSYEQYF
.	TRBD2	TRBV11-2	11	TRBJ2-3	TGTGCCAGCATAATAGCGGGAGTTGGATATTTT	CASIIAGVGYF
.	TRBD1	TRBV19	14	TRBJ1-2	TGTGCCAGTAGTATGCACCAGGGGGCGGGAGGCTACACCTTC	CASSMHQGAGGYTF
.	.	TRBV29-1	16	TRBJ2-1	TGCAGCGTTGAAGGATTAAAAGGGAAAGACTGGAATGAGCAGTTCTTC	CSVEGLKGKDWNEQFF
.	.	TRBV6-5	15	TRBJ1-1	TGTGCCAGCAGTGGTCGAGGTGGCGCCAACACTGAAGCTTTCTTT	CASSGRGGANTEAFF
.	.	TRBV27	15	TRBJ1-1	TGTGCCAGCATCAGCCGTACGGGCGGGAACACTGAAGCTTTCTTT	CASISRTGGNTEAFF
.	.	TRBV6-6	14	TRBJ2-7	TGTGCCAGCGACACTAGGCAGGGGGAGGGCGAGCAGTACTTC	CASDTRQGEGEQYF
.	.	TRBV29-1	13	TRBJ1-1	TGCAGCGTTGCGCCACGATTGAACACTGAAGCTTTCTTT	CSVAPRLNTEAFF
.	.	TRBV9	13	TRBJ2-3	TGTGCCAGCAGCGTCGACAGAACAGATACGCAGTATTTT	CASSVDRTDTQYF